Listed below are T cell receptor beta chains from one sample, sequenced in a study of graft-versus-host responses after intestinal transplantation. No cognate antigen is known for these TCRs. Profiling relied on immunoSEQ multiplex PCR, and the TCRdb table lists in-frame clones only, not all of them. The table lists about 110,000 clones, about 87% of them singletons. The sample consisted of unstimulated CD4+ T cells sorted from spleen or lymph node cells, taken before transplant. The receptors originated from a human donor who was the organ donor for an intestinal transplant. The CDR3 runs from the conserved cysteine through the conserved F or W. D genes are given only for firm matches. Clone size is stated in some rows and not others, as once, few, many or a class when expanded.

V gene,J gene,clone size,D gene,CDR3 protein,CDR3 DNA
TRBV4-2,TRBJ2-3,.,.,CASSLRGSVAESTDTQYF,TGTGCCAGCAGCCTAAGAGGGAGTGTAGCGGAAAGCACAGATACGCAGTATTTT
TRBV5-5,TRBJ1-2,few,.,CASSPRWGADGYTF,TGTGCCAGCAGCCCTAGGTGGGGGGCCGATGGCTACACCTTC
TRBV11-2,TRBJ2-7,.,.,CASSLMGRRGAHEQYF,TGTGCCAGCAGCTTAATGGGGCGAAGGGGGGCCCACGAGCAGTACTTC
TRBV7-2,TRBJ2-1,.,.,CASGRTPTYNEQFF,TGTGCCAGCGGACGAACGCCAACCTACAATGAGCAGTTCTTC
TRBV2,TRBJ2-5,.,.,CASSQGREETQYF,TGTGCCAGCAGTCAGGGTAGGGAAGAGACCCAGTACTTC
TRBV5-8,TRBJ1-2,.,.,CASSATGLANYGYTF,TGTGCCAGCAGCGCTACAGGATTAGCTAACTATGGCTACACCTTC
TRBV5-1,TRBJ2-2,.,.,CASSLNTGELFF,TGCGCCAGCAGCCTGAACACCGGGGAGCTGTTTTTT
TRBV10-3,TRBJ1-5,.,.,CAISEVDLGPQHF,TGTGCCATCAGTGAGGTGGACCTTGGGCCCCAGCATTTT
TRBV18,TRBJ2-3,.,.,CASSPREAGPQVKGGTDTQYF,TGTGCCAGCTCACCACGAGAGGCAGGCCCCCAGGTGAAGGGTGGCACAGATACGCAGTATTTT
TRBV6-1,TRBJ2-5,.,.,CASSGQIRETQYF,TGTGCCAGCAGTGGCCAGATCCGAGAGACCCAGTACTTC
TRBV18,TRBJ2-7,.,.,CASSPPGRSSYEQYF,TGTGCCAGCTCACCACCCGGCAGGAGCTCCTACGAGCAGTACTTC
TRBV6-5,TRBJ2-7,.,TRBD2,CASSYSASGRTYEQYF,TGTGCCAGCAGTTACTCGGCTAGCGGGAGGACCTACGAGCAGTACTTC
TRBV19,TRBJ1-1,.,.,CASRNGEAFF,TGTGCCAGTAGAAATGGTGAAGCTTTCTTT